These 20 T cell receptor beta chains originate from one sample sequenced in a study of T cell responses to AZD1222 COVID-19 vaccine. Profiling relied on immunoSEQ multiplex PCR, and the TCRdb table lists in-frame clones only, not all of them. The sample has over 120,000 clones; roughly 90% are singletons. This sample comprised peripheral blood, obtained 28 days after the second AZD1222 dose. These receptors were collected from an adult who received the AZD1222 COVID-19 vaccine.

This clone was found once. The chain combines TRBV6-5 with TRBJ1-2; D ambiguous. Germline loops: CDR1 MNHEY, CDR2 SVGAGI. Trimming cost V 7 bases and J 2 bases, with 11 bases left between them. The CDR3 runs 13 residues. CDR3 amino acids: CASTSPPNYGYTF. The DNA for the CDR3 is TGTGCCAGCACCTCGCCGCCCAACTATGGCTACACCTTC.

The CDR3 here is CASSTGRRNTEAFF. CDR3 DNA: TGTGCCAGCAGCACGGGGCGTCGGAACACTGAAGCTTTCTTT. This chain links TRBV6-2 or TRBV6-3 with TRBJ1-1; D might be TRBD1 (5 bases). The ends were cut back, 6 bases at V and 1 base at J, with 12 bases in the middle. Germline V gives CDR1 MNHEY, CDR2 SVGEGT. The CDR3 consists of 14 residues.

The chain carries TRBV5-8 and TRBJ2-2; the match to TRBD2 covers 14 bases. Germline CDR1 and CDR2: SGHTS and YDEGEE. CDR3 length equals 19 residues. The J segment lost 4 bases and the V segment lost 1 base, leaving 9 bases of the junction unmatched. The CDR3 sequence: CASSLKGTSGSSSTGELFF. The CDR3 coding sequence is TGTGCCAGCAGCTTGAAAGGGACTAGCGGGAGTTCGAGCACCGGGGAGCTGTTTTTT.

This sequence joins TRBV10-3 and TRBJ2-7; D tentatively reads TRBD1 or TRBD2 (5 bases each). The V gene lost 0 bases and the J gene lost 0 bases, with 12 bases spanning the gap. The CDR3 contains 16 residues. Germline V lookup: CDR1 ENHRY, CDR2 SYGVKD. CDR3 amino acids: CAISESVGVASYEQYF. Written as DNA, the CDR3 is TGTGCCATCAGTGAGTCGGTGGGGGTCGCCTCCTACGAGCAGTACTTC.

V is TRBV6-2 or TRBV6-3 and J is TRBJ2-7; D tentatively fits TRBD1 or TRBD2 (5 bases each). CDR3 size: 14 residues. The germline V gene has CDR1 MNHEY and CDR2 SVGEGT. V lost 3 bases, J lost 3 bases, and 12 bases lay in between. CDR3 region: CASSYWGPNYEQYF. In DNA form, the CDR3 reads TGTGCCAGCAGTTATTGGGGACCCAACTACGAGCAGTACTTC.

The chain has TRBV7-2 and TRBJ1-3; 10 nucleotides agree with TRBD1. The CDR3 has 17 residues. The germline CDR1 and CDR2 sequences are SGHTA and FQGNSA. V lost 1 base and J lost 2; bases outside the gene matches: 5. CDR3 amino acids: CASSLGTGGRTGNTIYF. CDR3 in DNA: TGTGCCAGCAGCTTAGGGACAGGGGGGAGGACTGGAAACACCATATATTTT.

The rearrangement joins TRBV9 to TRBJ1-2; D is possibly TRBD1 (6 bases). Trimming removed 2 bases at V and 3 bases at J, with 8 bases between. Germline values: CDR1 SGDLS, CDR2 YYNGEE. This CDR3 comprises 13 residues. CDR3 loop: CASSVRQDYGYTF. In nucleotides, the CDR3 is TGTGCCAGCAGCGTCAGACAGGACTATGGCTACACCTTC.

DNA for the CDR3: TGTGCCAGCAGTAAGGGACTAGCGGGAGGAGGGAGCACAGATACGCAGTATTTT. Translation: CASSKGLAGGGSTDTQYF. This sequence joins TRBV6-2 or TRBV6-3 and TRBJ2-3; 15 bases align to TRBD2. J lost 0 bases, V lost 5 bases, and 6 bases had no gene match. The germline V gene encodes CDR1 MNHEY and CDR2 SVGEGT. The CDR3 runs 18 residues.

This chain links TRBV27 with TRBJ2-1; TRBD2 matches 10 bases. Losses at the gene ends were 0 bases for V and 6 bases for J; bases not matched to a gene: 5. From germline, CDR1 is MNHEY and CDR2 SMNVEV (reference sequence). The CDR3 length is 16 residues. The CDR3 DNA follows: TGTGCCAGCAGTTTATCCTCCCTAGCGGGAGTCAATGAGCAGTTCTTC. Amino acids: CASSLSSLAGVNEQFF.

The rearrangement uses TRBV5-1 and TRBJ1-6; D not certain. V was trimmed by 0 bases and J by 10 bases, leaving 11 bases between them. The CDR3 extends over 14 amino acids. CDR1 and CDR2 from the germline V gene are SGHRS and YFSETQ. The CDR3 nucleotides read TGCGCCAGCAGCTTGGGCAGCGAGTTATCACCCCTCCACTTT. As protein: CASSLGSELSPLHF. Drawing the rest from reference TRBV5-1 and TRBJ1-6, the complete variable domain is KAGVTQTPRYLIKTRGQQVTLSCSPISGHRSVSWYQQTPGQGLQFLFEYFSETQRNKGNFPGRFSGRQFSNSRSEMNVSTLELGDSALYLCASSLGSELSPLHFGNGTRLTVT.

This chain uses TRBV19 with TRBJ1-5; TRBD1 agrees at 12 bases. The V and J ends lost 3 bases and 5 bases, in that order; junction bases with no gene match: 8. The CDR3 contains 17 residues. Germline lookup yields CDR1 LNHDA and CDR2 SQIVND (reference sequence). The CDR3, as DNA: TGTGCCAGTAGTATGGGACAGGGGGCGAAGAGATATCAGCCCCAGCATTTT. Translation: CASSMGQGAKRYQPQHF.

In its sample, this clone was seen once. The chain recombines TRBV28 with TRBJ2-7; the match to TRBD1 covers 10 bases. The CDR3 totals 12 residues. With V trimmed by 8 bases and J by 4 bases, 2 bases remained unmatched. CDR1 is MDHEN, CDR2 SYDVKM, per germline. The chain's CDR3 is CASRDRGYEQYF. In DNA form, the CDR3 reads TGTGCCAGCCGGGACAGGGGTTACGAGCAGTACTTC.

The chain has TRBV5-8 and TRBJ1-5; the D is unclear. Trimming left V 0 bases short and J 9 bases short, with 7 bases between. This CDR3 comprises 12 residues. Germline V lookup: CDR1 SGHTS, CDR2 YDEGEE. This CDR3 reads CASSLDAGPQHF. The CDR3 bases are TGTGCCAGCAGCTTGGATGCAGGGCCCCAGCATTTT.

In this sample, this clone turned up a few times. This sample also contains other DNA sequences that code for the same CDR3. This rearrangement joins TRBV3-1 (or the pseudogene TRBV3-2) to TRBJ2-3, with D possibly being TRBD1 or TRBD2 (6 bases each). The CDR3 extends over 15 amino acids. Germline CDR1 and CDR2: LGHDT and YNNKEL (reference sequence). V lost 4 bases to trimming and J lost 0 bases, with 11 bases between them. Here the CDR3 reads CASSPTGTSTDTQYF. The CDR3 DNA reads as TGTGCCAGCAGCCCCACAGGGACTAGCACAGATACGCAGTATTTT.

The V call is TRBV19, the J call TRBJ2-1, with D possibly TRBD2 on 5 matching bases. The V end was cut by 5 bases, the J end by 4 bases, with 12 bases between. The CDR3 covers 14 residues. Germline V gene lookup returns CDR1 LNHDA and CDR2 SQIVND (reference sequence). This CDR3 reads CASSYGEPYNEQFF. CDR3 bases: TGTGCCAGTAGTTATGGGGAGCCTTACAATGAGCAGTTCTTC. The complete variable domain, with remaining parts taken from reference TRBV19 and TRBJ2-1, reads DGGITQSPKYLFRKEGQNVTLSCEQNLNHDAMYWYRQDPGQGLRLIYYSQIVNDFQKGDIAEGYSVSREKKESFPLTVTSAQKNPTAFYLCASSYGEPYNEQFFGPGTRLTVL.

V gene TRBV11-2 combines with J gene TRBJ1-2; 7 bases line up with TRBD1. This CDR3 spans 15 amino acids. Germline V gene data show CDR1 as SGHAT and CDR2 as FQNNGV. Trimming at V came to 4 bases and at J to 4 bases, leaving 9 bases not matched to a gene. CDR3 nucleotides: TGTGCCAGCAGCTCCACCTCTGGGACAGTCTATGGCTACACCTTC. Amino acids: CASSSTSGTVYGYTF.

The genes are TRBV19 and TRBJ2-7; TRBD2 is a possible D gene (5 bases). From germline, CDR1 is LNHDA and CDR2 SQIVND (reference sequence). The CDR3 runs to 13 residues. Between the trimmed V and J ends, which lost 4 bases and 2 bases, there was a span of 9 bases. CDR3 in DNA: TGTGCCAGTAGTAGCGGGTTAACCTACGAGCAGTACTTC. This gives the protein CASSSGLTYEQYF.

V gene TRBV27 combines with J gene TRBJ2-1; D uncertain. The CDR3 has 17 residues. V lost 4 bases and J lost 6, with 22 bases in between. CDR1 is MNHEY and CDR2 is SMNVEV in the germline V gene (reference sequence). For the CDR3, the DNA is TGTGCCAGCAGTTCCGGCCTCGTTTGGGCCCTGGCCAATGAGCAGTTCTTC. The encoded protein is CASSSGLVWALANEQFF.

The rearrangement joins TRBV5-5 to TRBJ2-2; no clear D. The germline CDR1 and CDR2 sequences are SGHKS and YYEKEE (reference sequence). V was clipped by 4 bases and J by 6 bases, with 10 bases between them. The CDR3 totals 13 residues. The CDR3 sequence: CASSHSTSGELFF. CDR3 nucleotide sequence: TGTGCCAGCAGCCACAGCACGTCCGGGGAGCTGTTTTTT.

The chain employs TRBV11-2 and TRBJ2-1, with TRBD1 identical over 8 bases. The J segment lost 0 bases and the V segment lost 6 bases, leaving 4 bases of the junction unmatched. CDR1 is SGHAT, CDR2 FQNNGV, per germline. The CDR3 contains 15 residues. This chain's CDR3 is CASRTGAVSYNEQFF. In DNA form, the CDR3 reads TGTGCCAGCAGGACAGGGGCGGTCTCCTACAATGAGCAGTTCTTC.